These 9 T cell receptor beta chains share one sample of origin, sequenced in a study of cytomegalovirus exposure and HLA in healthy donors. The primer mix had 60 Vbeta and 13 Jbeta primers. TCRdb's copy holds only in-frame clones and misses some; the assay was immunoSEQ multiplex PCR. This table has approximately 100,000 clones, 70% appearing once. Sequenced: PBMCs. The receptors originated from a man between 40 and 49 years old in good health and CMV-seropositive.

Here the CDR3 DNA reads TGTGCCAGCAGTTTCGGTCTAGCTGGGACCCAGTACTTC. Amino acid sequence: CASSFGLAGTQYF. The rearrangement joins TRBV28 to TRBJ2-5; D is possibly TRBD2 (5 bases). Deletions cut 3 bases from V and 7 bases from J, with 12 bases between. From germline, CDR1 is MDHEN and CDR2 SYDVKM. The CDR3 length is 13 residues.

The rearrangement joins TRBV28 to TRBJ2-2, with 14 bases that match TRBD2. The germline V gene encodes CDR1 MDHEN and CDR2 SYDVKM. This CDR3 has 18 residues. V gave up 3 bases and J gave up 6 bases; unmatched junction bases: 9. The CDR3, as DNA: TGTGCCAGCAGTTTGATAGGGACTAGCGGGAGTAGGGCCGGGGAGCTGTTTTTT. Amino acid sequence: CASSLIGTSGSRAGELFF.

The V call is TRBV6-5, the J call TRBJ2-5, with D tentatively TRBD1 (7 bases). V lost 5 bases to trimming and J lost 5 bases, with 18 bases between them. The CDR3 runs to 15 residues. The V gene's germline CDR1 is MNHEY and CDR2 SVGAGI. DNA for the CDR3: TGTGCCAGCAGTGTACGGACAGGACGGGGGGAGACCCAGTACTTC. Protein: CASSVRTGRGETQYF.

The rearrangement joins TRBV5-4 to TRBJ1-2; D ambiguous. V lost 0 bases to trimming and J lost 4 bases, with 7 bases between them. Germline V gene lookup returns CDR1 SGHNT and CDR2 YYREEE (reference sequence). The CDR3 sequence is 13 residues long. The CDR3 region has the DNA TGTGCCAGCAGCTTGGGAGAGCTCTATGGCTACACCTTC. Translating gives CASSLGELYGYTF.

The chain links TRBV5-4 to TRBJ2-5; D unclear. The DNA end is a closer match to TRBJ2-7, so the J assignment may be wrong. Germline CDR1 SGHNT, CDR2 YYREEE (reference sequence). This CDR3 is 11 amino acids long. The CDR3 sequence: CASSLSREQYF. The CDR3 nucleotides read TGTGCCAGCAGCTTGAGCCGCGAGCAGTACTTC.

V is TRBV19 and J is TRBJ2-7; D is unresolved. The CDR3 has 13 residues. Trimming took off 4 bases at V and 4 bases at J, with 11 bases between the two ends. Germline CDR1 LNHDA, CDR2 SQIVND (reference sequence). The CDR3 coding sequence is TGTGCCAGTAGTACCGATCCCGGGTACGAGCAGTACTTC. It translates to CASSTDPGYEQYF.

The chain recombines TRBV30 with TRBJ2-1; 9 bases map to TRBD1. The germline V gene has CDR1 GTSNPN and CDR2 SVGIG (reference sequence). The CDR3 extends over 16 amino acids. The V gene end was trimmed by 2 bases and the J gene end by 5 bases; junction bases not matched to a gene: 10. The CDR3 bases are TGTGCCTGGAGTCCCGAGGACAGGGGAGACCACAATGAGCAGTTCTTC. Its translation: CAWSPEDRGDHNEQFF.

This chain uses TRBV28 with TRBJ2-4; a possible D gene is TRBD2 (6 bases). Trimming removed 1 base from V and 4 bases from J, with 8 bases in between. Germline CDR1 and CDR2: MDHEN and SYDVKM. The CDR3 runs to 14 residues. CDR3 loop: CASSLYGGKNIQYF. The CDR3 bases are TGTGCCAGCAGTTTATACGGGGGAAAAAACATTCAGTACTTC.

The chain has TRBV6-1 and TRBJ2-5; D is possibly TRBD2 (7 bases). This CDR3 spans 15 amino acids. Germline CDR1 is MNHNS and CDR2 is SASEGT. The V end was cut by 5 bases, the J end by 4 bases, with 17 bases between. DNA for the CDR3: TGTGCCAGCAGTCCGCTGGGGGGGGGCCTAGAGACCCAGTACTTC. Its translation: CASSPLGGGLETQYF.